The TCR beta chain described here comes from a study of tumor-infiltrating lymphocytes in primary liver carcinoma. This clonotype was seen a single time. A read error may produce the germline difference seen at one junction end. Each 20-30 mg portion of unsorted bulk tissue served as the source for co-extraction of RNA and DNA. The CDR3 sequence is 14 residues long. Germline V gene data show CDR1 as KGHDR and CDR2 as SFDVKD. Priming with a constant-region primer yielded TCR beta cDNA from 400 to 550 ng total RNA. Libraries covering TCR beta were generated through three nested multiplex PCR rounds (using a slightly modified ARM-PCR). Investigators reported that the first two PCR rounds, at around 9 cycles each, used TRBV1-TRBV30 forward primers with a C-beta reverse primer. TCRdb reprocessed the multiplex PCR reads via MiXCR and lists one record per CDR3 protein. The table has 52,000 or so distinct CDR3 sequences, around 73% seen once.

The sequence was obtained from a man in his forties with primary liver carcinoma and hepatitis B virus infection. Sequencing was carried out using liver tumor tissue from sampling region 5. Subset here: tumor region T5, tumor centre. The V call is TRBV24-1, the J call TRBJ1-6; TRBD1 is a possible D gene (6 bases). Here the CDR3 reads CATRDSAQGSSPHF. CDR3 in DNA: TGTGCTACCAGAGATTCGGCACAGGGTTCATCCCCCCACTTT.